These 12 T cell receptor beta chains originate from one sample sequenced in a study of OX40 agonist ivuxolimab in advanced cancers. Here immunoSEQ multiplex PCR was the method, and the copy in TCRdb shows in-frame clones only, minus some. Among about 55,000 clones listed, about 88% were seen once. Sequenced material: CD4+ or CD8+ T cells sorted from blood, taken in a trial of the OX40 agonist ivuxolimab. Receptors originate from an adult with an advanced solid tumor such as melanoma, head and neck, liver or kidney cancer.

This chain connects TRBV20-1 to TRBJ1-1; unclear D gene. From germline, CDR1 is DFQATT and CDR2 SNEGSKA (reference sequence). Trimming pared 2 bases from V and 6 bases from J, leaving 7 bases between. The CDR3 is made up of 11 amino acids. CDR3 nucleotides: TGCAGTGCTAGACCGGGCGCTGAAGCTTTCTTT. Translated: CSARPGAEAFF.

The chain employs TRBV7-8 and TRBJ2-7, with 7 bases fitting TRBD1. V lost 4 bases, J lost 7 bases, and 10 bases stayed unmatched. The CDR3 is 14 amino acids. The germline V gene encodes CDR1 SGHVS and CDR2 FQNEAQ. This chain's CDR3 is CASSSGTVLREQYF. The CDR3 DNA follows: TGTGCCAGCAGCTCCGGGACAGTGTTGAGAGAGCAGTACTTC.

The genes are TRBV2 and TRBJ2-2; D call uncertain. The V gene's germline CDR1 is SNHLY and CDR2 FYNNEI. The CDR3 totals 15 residues. V lost 6 bases and J lost 0, with 11 bases in between. The CDR3 spells CASSQTPTNTGELFF. The CDR3 DNA sequence: TGTGCCAGCAGCCAGACACCCACGAACACCGGGGAGCTGTTTTTT.

The chain has TRBV11-3 and TRBJ2-3; TRBD2 is a possible D gene (6 bases). This CDR3 spans 14 amino acids. The V gene lost 3 bases and the J gene lost 5 bases, with 12 bases spanning the gap. CDR1 and CDR2 from the germline V gene are SGHNT and YENEEA. CDR3 nucleotides: TGTGCCAGCAGCTTCGGAGGGCGGGGAGATACGCAGTATTTT. As protein: CASSFGGRGDTQYF.

The chain is built from TRBV6-1 and TRBJ1-5, with TRBD1 matching over 7 bases. The J segment lost 0 bases and the V segment lost 6 bases, leaving 5 bases of the junction unmatched. The germline V gene has CDR1 MNHNS and CDR2 SASEGT. The CDR3 length is 15 residues. The CDR3 here is CASSYTGDSNQPQHF. The CDR3 coding sequence is TGTGCCAGCAGCTACACAGGGGATAGCAATCAGCCCCAGCATTTT.

This chain connects TRBV30 to TRBJ1-1; 9 nucleotides align to TRBD1. The CDR3 covers 15 residues. The germline gives CDR1 GTSNPN, CDR2 SVGIG (reference sequence). Trimming took 5 bases from V and 0 from J; bases not matched to a gene: 7. The CDR3 spells CAWGTGYSMNTEAFF. The CDR3 DNA reads TGTGCCTGGGGGACAGGGTACTCCATGAACACTGAAGCTTTCTTT.

The chain recombines TRBV11-2 with TRBJ2-7, with TRBD2 matching 7 bases. The CDR3 is 19 residues long. CDR1 and CDR2 from the germline V gene are SGHAT and FQNNGV. V lost 3 bases, J lost 1 base, and 18 bases stayed unmatched. For the CDR3, the DNA is TGTGCCAGCAGCTTTGGGGGAGGGAGGGCTAGCGGAATTTCCTACGAGCAGTACTTC. Translation gives CASSFGGGRASGISYEQYF.

V gene TRBV9 combines with J gene TRBJ2-3; 7 bases line up with TRBD1. V was pared by 4 bases and J by 0 bases, with 14 bases of the junction left unmatched. Per the germline V gene, CDR1 is SGDLS and CDR2 is YYNGEE. The CDR3 has 18 amino acids. The CDR3 sequence is CASSSREGGALSTDTQYF. As DNA, the CDR3 is TGTGCCAGCAGCTCCCGTGAAGGGGGCGCCCTTAGCACAGATACGCAGTATTTT. The whole variable domain, filled in from reference TRBV9 and TRBJ2-3, reads DSGVTQTPKHLITATGQRVTLRCSPRSGDLSVYWYQQSLDQGLQFLIQYYNGEERAKGNILERFSAQQFPDLHSELNLSSLELGDSALYFCASSSREGGALSTDTQYFGPGTRLTVL.

This clone has a single count. The chain carries TRBV6-5 and TRBJ2-7, with 11 bases aligning to TRBD2. This CDR3 is 15 amino acids long. With V trimmed by 3 bases and J by 2 bases, 3 bases remained unmatched. Per germline, CDR1 MNHEY and CDR2 SVGAGI. The CDR3 here is CASSYIAGGPYEQYF. Here the CDR3 DNA reads TGTGCCAGCAGTTATATAGCGGGAGGGCCCTACGAGCAGTACTTC.

CDR3 in DNA: TGTGCCAGCAGCGTGGGGTGGGGCACCGGGGAGCTGTTTTTT. It is translated as CASSVGWGTGELFF. The chain couples TRBV5-4 to TRBJ2-2; D call uncertain. Germline CDR1 and CDR2: SGHNT and YYREEE (reference sequence). The CDR3 contains 14 residues. Trimming stripped 4 bases from V and 4 bases from J, with 11 bases between.

The CDR3 nucleotides are TGTGCCAGCAGTTACTCCCAGGGAAAAGGCACCGGGGAGCTGTTTTTT. Translated: CASSYSQGKGTGELFF. The chain is built from TRBV6-5 and TRBJ2-2; possibly TRBD1 for D (5 bases). V lost 0 bases and J lost 4, with 12 bases in between. There are 16 residues in the CDR3. Germline CDR1 is MNHEY and CDR2 is SVGAGI.

V and J are TRBV9 and TRBJ1-1; perhaps TRBD1 as D (6 bases). Germline CDR1 is SGDLS and CDR2 is YYNGEE. The CDR3 has 15 residues. The ends were cut back, 3 bases at V and 0 bases at J, with 12 bases in the middle. CDR3 DNA sequence: TGTGCCAGCAGCGGTGCCGGGACATTGAACACTGAAGCTTTCTTT. This gives the protein CASSGAGTLNTEAFF.